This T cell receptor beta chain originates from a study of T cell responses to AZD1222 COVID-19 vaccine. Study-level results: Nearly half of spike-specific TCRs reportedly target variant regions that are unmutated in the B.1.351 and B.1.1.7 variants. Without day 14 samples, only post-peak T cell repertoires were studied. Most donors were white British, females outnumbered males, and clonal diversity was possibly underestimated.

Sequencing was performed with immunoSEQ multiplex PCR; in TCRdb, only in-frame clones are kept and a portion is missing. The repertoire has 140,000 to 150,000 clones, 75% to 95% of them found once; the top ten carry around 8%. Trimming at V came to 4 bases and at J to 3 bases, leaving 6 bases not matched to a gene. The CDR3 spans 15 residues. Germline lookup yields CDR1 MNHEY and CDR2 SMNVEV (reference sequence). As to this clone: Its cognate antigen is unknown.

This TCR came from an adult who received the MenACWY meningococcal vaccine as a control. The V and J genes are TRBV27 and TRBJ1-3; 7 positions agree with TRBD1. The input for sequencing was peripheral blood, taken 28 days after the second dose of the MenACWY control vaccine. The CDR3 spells CASSSTGVGGNTIYF. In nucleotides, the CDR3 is TGTGCCAGCAGTTCCACAGGGGTCGGTGGAAACACCATATATTTT.